This passage covers 16 T cell receptor beta chains from one sample sequenced in a study of shared clonotypes between healthy human individuals. Some clones are missing from TCRdb's copy, which holds only in-frame ones; the method was immunoSEQ multiplex PCR. This sample has about 2.3 million clones; roughly 92% occur once, and the top ten carry 0.3% to 0.4%. Sequencing was done on a sample of naive CD4+ T cells from PBMCs. Subset given: CD45RA+ positively selected. The receptors were gathered from a man in his late teens or twenties in good health. Some clones in this sample may be carry-over from other donors' samples.

The chain couples TRBV5-1 to TRBJ2-3, with a weak D call TRBD2 (6 bases). Trimming stripped 0 bases from V and 4 bases from J, with 18 bases between. This CDR3 has 17 residues. CDR1 is SGHRS, CDR2 YFSETQ, per germline. The CDR3 region has the DNA TGCGCCAGCAGCTTGGGCAGGACTACCCTTGTCCCAGATACGCAGTATTTT. Protein sequence: CASSLGRTTLVPDTQYF.

The chain carries TRBV5-6 and TRBJ2-6; D possibly uses TRBD1 or TRBD2 (5 bases each). Germline CDR1 reads SGHDT; CDR2 reads YYEEEE. V was pared by 4 bases and J by 1 base, with 12 bases between. The CDR3 loop spans 16 amino acids. This chain's CDR3 is CASSPGPQSGANVLTF. CDR3 bases: TGTGCCAGCAGCCCGGGACCGCAGTCTGGGGCCAACGTCCTGACTTTC.

This clone was seen just once. V usage is TRBV15 and J usage is TRBJ2-1, with 8 nucleotides matching TRBD1. With V trimmed by 0 bases and J by 10 bases, 5 bases remained unmatched. Per germline, CDR1 LNHNV and CDR2 YYDKDF (reference sequence). This CDR3 is 14 amino acids long. CDR3 residues: CATSRDMTGVEQFF. The CDR3 coding sequence is TGTGCCACCAGCAGAGATATGACAGGGGTCGAGCAGTTCTTC.

The chain couples TRBV7-9 to TRBJ1-4; no clear D. This CDR3 is 14 amino acids long. The germline CDR1 and CDR2 sequences are SEHNR and FQNEAQ (reference sequence). The V end was cut by 3 bases, the J end by 8 bases, with 13 bases between. In DNA, the CDR3 is TGTGCCAGCAGCTTTATCGGATTGAAGGAAAAACTGTTTTTT. This codes for CASSFIGLKEKLFF.

The rearrangement links TRBV19 to TRBJ2-1; no firm D call. The CDR3 is made up of 13 amino acids. The germline V gene has CDR1 LNHDA and CDR2 SQIVND (reference sequence). V was shortened by 6 bases and J by 1 base, with 7 bases between the two germline ends. CDR3 nucleotides: TGTGCCAGTAGGGACGGTTCCTACAATGAGCAGTTCTTC. This codes for CASRDGSYNEQFF.

V and J are TRBV6-6 and TRBJ2-3, with D tentatively TRBD1 (5 bases). Between the trimmed V and J ends, which lost 2 bases and 4 bases, there was a span of 13 bases. The CDR3 loop spans 15 amino acids. Germline values: CDR1 MNHNY, CDR2 SVGAGI (reference sequence). CDR3 protein: CASSYVQGGADTQYF. The CDR3 DNA reads as TGTGCCAGCAGTTACGTCCAGGGTGGGGCAGATACGCAGTATTTT.

The rearrangement links TRBV5-1 to TRBJ1-1; possibly TRBD1 for D (5 bases). This CDR3 has 14 amino acids. Trimming took 0 bases from V and 8 from J, leaving 14 bases between them. CDR1 and CDR2 from the germline V gene are SGHRS and YFSETQ. The CDR3 here is CASSLDVVWGEAFF. DNA for the CDR3: TGCGCCAGCAGCTTGGATGTAGTATGGGGGGAAGCTTTCTTT.

For this clone: Other DNA sequences in the same sample also yield this CDR3. This chain uses TRBV5-1 with TRBJ1-1; tentatively, D is TRBD1 (5 bases). Germline lookup yields CDR1 SGHRS and CDR2 YFSETQ. Deletions cut 0 bases from V and 5 bases from J, with 11 bases between. CDR3 length equals 14 residues. Written as DNA, the CDR3 is TGCGCCAGCAGCTTGGTCCAGGGTGGGACTGAAGCTTTCTTT. The encoded protein is CASSLVQGGTEAFF.

This sequence joins TRBV6-4 and TRBJ1-2; D possibly corresponds to TRBD1 (5 bases). CDR1 and CDR2 (germline): MRHNA, SNTAGT. The CDR3 totals 12 residues. Trimming took 3 bases from V and 5 from J, leaving 7 bases between them. The CDR3 DNA follows: TGTGCCAGCAGTGAAGCAGGGTATGGCTACACCTTC. It yields the protein CASSEAGYGYTF.

This clone was detected only once. This chain links TRBV2 with TRBJ2-2; D assignment may be TRBD1 or TRBD2 (5 bases each). Germline V lookup: CDR1 SNHLY, CDR2 FYNNEI. The V gene lost 6 bases and the J gene lost 4 bases, with 12 bases spanning the gap. This CDR3 has 14 amino acids. The DNA for the CDR3 is TGTGCCAGCAGGTCTAATGGGGGCACCGGGGAGCTGTTTTTT. Protein product: CASRSNGGTGELFF.

The rearrangement joins TRBV10-3 to TRBJ2-5; possible D gene TRBD2, 6 bases. The CDR3 sequence is 13 residues long. CDR1 ENHRY and CDR2 SYGVKD come from the germline V gene. Trimming pared 7 bases from V and 5 bases from J, leaving 14 bases between. In nucleotides, the CDR3 is TGTGCCATCACGGATAACGGAGGGGAGACCCAGTACTTC. It translates to CAITDNGGETQYF.

The chain joins TRBV28 to TRBJ2-5; a weak D match, TRBD2 (6 bases). Germline V gene data show CDR1 as MDHEN and CDR2 as SYDVKM. This CDR3 region has 17 residues. V was shortened by 6 bases and J by 5 bases, with 25 bases between the two germline ends. CDR3 region: CASRGPGLNLRGETQYF. DNA for the CDR3: TGTGCCAGCAGGGGCCCGGGACTCAACTTACGTGGGGAGACCCAGTACTTC.

Comments on this clone: The sample carries other DNA sequences with the same CDR3. This rearrangement joins TRBV9 to TRBJ2-1, with D possibly being TRBD2 (6 bases). CDR1 and CDR2 from the germline V gene are SGDLS and YYNGEE. This CDR3 is 15 amino acids long. Trimming took 0 bases from V and 1 from J, leaving 8 bases between them. CDR3 protein: CASSVAGASYNEQFF. CDR3 DNA: TGTGCCAGCAGCGTAGCGGGAGCGTCCTACAATGAGCAGTTCTTC.

V gene TRBV10-3 combines with J gene TRBJ2-2; 13 bases fit TRBD2. The CDR3 contains 17 residues. J gave up 7 bases and V 0 bases, and 5 bases lay outside the gene matches. Per germline, CDR1 ENHRY and CDR2 SYGVKD. The CDR3 protein is CAISESGLAGTVGELFF. The CDR3 DNA sequence: TGTGCCATCAGTGAGTCGGGACTAGCGGGAACGGTCGGGGAGCTGTTTTTT.

The chain joins TRBV25-1 to TRBJ2-3; a possible D gene is TRBD2 (6 bases). Per the germline V gene, CDR1 is MGHDK and CDR2 is SYGVNS. The CDR3 totals 17 residues. Deletions cut 0 bases from V and 1 base from J, with 14 bases between. CDR3 sequence (DNA): TGTGCCAGCAGTGAATATGTGGCGGGATTAGGCACAGATACGCAGTATTTT. Translating it yields CASSEYVAGLGTDTQYF.

The rearrangement uses TRBV18 and TRBJ1-2; weak D call: TRBD1 (6 bases). CDR1 is KGHSH, CDR2 LQKENI, per germline. There are 13 residues in the CDR3. The V end lost 4 bases, the J end lost 4 bases, and 10 bases lay between the germline ends. CDR3: CASSLGDIYGYTF. The CDR3 DNA reads as TGTGCCAGCTCACTGGGGGACATCTATGGCTACACCTTC.